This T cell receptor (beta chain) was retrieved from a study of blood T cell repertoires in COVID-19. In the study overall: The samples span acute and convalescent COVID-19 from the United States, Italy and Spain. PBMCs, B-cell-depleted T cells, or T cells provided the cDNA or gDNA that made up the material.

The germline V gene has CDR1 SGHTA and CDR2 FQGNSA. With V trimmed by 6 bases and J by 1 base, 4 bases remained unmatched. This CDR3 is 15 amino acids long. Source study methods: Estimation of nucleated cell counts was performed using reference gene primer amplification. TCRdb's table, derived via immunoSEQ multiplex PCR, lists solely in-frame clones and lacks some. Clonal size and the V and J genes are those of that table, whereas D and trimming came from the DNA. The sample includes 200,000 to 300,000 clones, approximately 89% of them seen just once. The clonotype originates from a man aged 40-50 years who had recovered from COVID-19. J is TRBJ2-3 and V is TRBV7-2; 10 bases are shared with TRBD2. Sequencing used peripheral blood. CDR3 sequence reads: CASSNGLAGTDTQYF. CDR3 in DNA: TGTGCCAGCAGTAACGGACTAGCGGGCACAGATACGCAGTATTTT.